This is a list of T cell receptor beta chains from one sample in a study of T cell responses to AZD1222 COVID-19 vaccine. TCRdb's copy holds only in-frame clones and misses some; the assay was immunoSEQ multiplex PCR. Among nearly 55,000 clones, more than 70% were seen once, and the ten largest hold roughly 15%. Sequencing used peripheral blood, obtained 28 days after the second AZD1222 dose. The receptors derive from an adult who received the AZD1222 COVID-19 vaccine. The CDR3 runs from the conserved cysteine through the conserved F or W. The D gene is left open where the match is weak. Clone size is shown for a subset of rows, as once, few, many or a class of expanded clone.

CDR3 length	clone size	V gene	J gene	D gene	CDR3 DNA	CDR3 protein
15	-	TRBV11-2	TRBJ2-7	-	TGTGCCAGCAGCCCCCTCCGTACAAGACTCTACGAGCAGTACTTC	CASSPLRTRLYEQYF
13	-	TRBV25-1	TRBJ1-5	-	TGTGCCAGACCGGGGGGGGATAATCAGCCCCAGCATTTT	CARPGGDNQPQHF
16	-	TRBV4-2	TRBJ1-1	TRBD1	TGTGCCAGCAGCCAAGAAGGAGACAGGGCCCGAAGTGGGGCTTTCTTT	CASSQEGDRARSGAFF
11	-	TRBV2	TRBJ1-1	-	TGTGCCAGCTTTGAGGGGATGAAAGCTTTCTTT	CASFEGMKAFF
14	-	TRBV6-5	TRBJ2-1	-	TGTGCCAGCAGTTTCCGGGACTGGGACAATGAGCAGTTCTTC	CASSFRDWDNEQFF
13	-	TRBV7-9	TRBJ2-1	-	TGTGCCAGCGGCCCGGACAACGGAAATGAGCAGTTCTTC	CASGPDNGNEQFF
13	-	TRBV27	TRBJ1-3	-	TGTGCCAGCAGTACCGGACGGAGAAACACCATATATTTT	CASSTGRRNTIYF
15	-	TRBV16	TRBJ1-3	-	TGTGCCAGCAGCCCCGCGAACAGGGCTGGAAACACCATATATTTT	CASSPANRAGNTIYF
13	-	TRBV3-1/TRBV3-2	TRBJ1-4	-	TGTGCCAGCAGCCAAGATGGGGGTGAAAAACTGTTTTTT	CASSQDGGEKLFF
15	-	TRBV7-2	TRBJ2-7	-	TGTGCCAGCAGCTTAGTTTCGAGCGGGTCCCACGAGCAGTACTTC	CASSLVSSGSHEQYF
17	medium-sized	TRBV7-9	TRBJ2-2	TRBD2	TGTGCCAGCAGCTTAGCGCGACTAGCGGGAGTCCCCGGGGAGCTGTTTTTT	CASSLARLAGVPGELFF